Below are 19 T cell receptor beta chains sequenced from a single sample in a study of T cells in Graves' hyperthyroidism and ophthalmopathy. Authors of the study amplified TCR beta CDR3 regions from RNA transcripts. The HTBI primer set drove a first-round RT-PCR of the TCR CDR3. TCRdb analysed the multiplex PCR reads with MiXCR anew, one entry per CDR3 protein. The sample records 600,000 or so distinct CDR3 sequences, 15% to 20% being singletons. Sequencing used blood. Receptor source: a woman in her 30s with Graves' hyperthyroidism.

This clonotype showed up many times. The chain carries TRBV7-9 and TRBJ1-2; no reliable D call. This CDR3 comprises 13 residues. Per germline, CDR1 SEHNR and CDR2 FQNEAQ (reference sequence). V lost 0 bases and J lost 7, with 9 bases in between. DNA of the CDR3: TGTGCCAGCAGCTTAGCGGACTTTGGTGGCTACACCTTC. It yields the protein CASSLADFGGYTF.

This clonotype was counted at least ten times. The chain couples TRBV30 to TRBJ1-5, with TRBD1 matching 9 bases. V lost 0 bases to trimming and J lost 3 bases; unmatched junction nucleotides: 6. From germline, CDR1 is GTSNPN and CDR2 SVGIG (reference sequence). There are 16 residues in the CDR3. CDR3 DNA: TGTGCCTGGAGTGTGGAGGACAGGGGACTCAATCAGCCCCAGCATTTT. Protein product: CAWSVEDRGLNQPQHF.

This rearrangement joins TRBV27 to TRBJ2-7; D is perhaps TRBD1 or TRBD2 (5 bases each). Germline-derived CDR1 and CDR2 are MNHEY and SMNVEV (reference sequence). V was trimmed by 4 bases and J by 0 bases, leaving 13 bases between them. The CDR3 contains 15 residues. This CDR3 is CASSSTAASSYEQYF. CDR3 nucleotide sequence: TGTGCCAGCAGTTCGACAGCGGCCAGCTCCTACGAGCAGTACTTC.

This clonotype was picked up many times. J is TRBJ1-1 and V is TRBV11-2; 7 positions agree with TRBD1. CDR1 is SGHAT, CDR2 FQNNGV, per germline. With 1 base clipped from V and 10 bases from J, the junction kept 3 bases outside the gene matches. CDR3 length equals 12 residues. CDR3 sequence reads: CASSLVQGRAFF. Here the CDR3 DNA reads TGTGCCAGCAGCTTAGTACAGGGGAGAGCTTTCTTT.

To note about this clonotype: The CDR3 does not end in the conserved phenylalanine or tryptophan, so this is likely a read error. The rearrangement links TRBV11-3 to TRBJ2-7; the D gene is possibly TRBD1 (5 bases). V was pared by 7 bases and J by 7 bases, with 17 bases between. The length of the CDR3 is 13 residues. CDR1 and CDR2 from the germline V gene are SGHNT and YENEEA. CDR3 DNA: TGTGCCAGCACCCTGGGGCAACATGGGGAGCAGTACCTC. It is translated as CASTLGQHGEQYL.

This clonotype was observed many times. V is TRBV12-3 or TRBV12-4 and J is TRBJ1-2; TRBD1 matches 7 bases. Trimming at V came to 5 bases and at J to 4 bases, leaving 7 bases not matched to a gene. The CDR3 runs 14 residues. The CDR3 spells CASSPRRDSYGYTF. CDR3 DNA: TGTGCCAGCAGTCCTAGGAGGGACAGCTATGGCTACACCTTC.

On this clonotype: Just one base apart from a much larger clone, this may be a read error. The chain joins TRBV28 to TRBJ1-2, with D hard to call. Germline CDR1 MDHEN, CDR2 SYDVKM. There are 11 residues in the CDR3. CDR3 sequence: CTSKQIDGYTF. CDR3 bases: TGTACCAGCAAACAGATAGATGGCTACACCTTC.

Only one count was recorded for this clonotype. The chain is built from TRBV4-1 and TRBJ2-3; D is ambiguous. CDR1 is MGHRA and CDR2 is YSYEKL in the germline V gene. Trimming took off 0 bases at V and 1 base at J, with 5 bases between the two ends. The CDR3 is made up of 14 amino acids. CDR3 residues: CASSQDTRTDTQYF. The CDR3, as DNA: TGCGCCAGCAGCCAAGATACCCGCACAGATACGCAGTATTTT.

This clonotype has only a few counts. This chain connects TRBV12-3 or TRBV12-4 to TRBJ2-6; D gene ambiguous. Trimming removed 3 bases at V and 1 base at J, with 10 bases between. This CDR3 is built from 16 residues. The CDR3 region has the DNA TGTGCCAGCAGTTTCCCGAGGAGTTCTGGGGCCAACGTCCTGACTTTC. This translates into CASSFPRSSGANVLTF.

This clonotype came up a few times. V is TRBV7-3 and J is TRBJ2-2; 7 nucleotides match TRBD2. Trimming at V came to 1 base and at J to 0 bases, leaving 11 bases not matched to a gene. Germline assignment: CDR1 SGHTA and CDR2 FQGTGA. This CDR3 contains 19 residues. The CDR3 is CASSLIGLAALTNTGELFF. CDR3 coding DNA: TGTGCCAGCAGCTTAATTGGTCTAGCGGCCCTCACGAACACCGGGGAGCTGTTTTTT. Full variable domain (outside the CDR3, taken from reference TRBV7-3 and TRBJ2-2): GAGVSQTPSNKVTEKGKYVELRCDPISGHTALYWYRQSLGQGPEFLIYFQGTGAADDSGLPNDRFFAVRPEGSVSTLKIQRTERGDSAVYLCASSLIGLAALTNTGELFFGEGSRLTVL.

This clonotype was detected a few times. The chain carries TRBV28 and TRBJ1-1; 7 positions match TRBD1. With V trimmed by 7 bases and J by 0 bases, 8 bases remained unmatched. The CDR3 runs 15 residues. Germline CDR1 and CDR2: MDHEN and SYDVKM. The CDR3 nucleotides read TGTGCCAGCACGTTACAGGGGACCATGAACACTGAAGCTTTCTTT. This sequence encodes CASTLQGTMNTEAFF. Full variable domain (rest looked up from reference TRBV28 and TRBJ1-1): DVKVTQSSRYLVKRTGEKVFLECVQDMDHENMFWYRQDPGLGLRLIYFSYDVKMKEKGDIPEGYSVSREKKERFSLILESASTNQTSMYLCASTLQGTMNTEAFFGQGTRLTVV.

This clonotype has ten or more counts. The V call is TRBV7-9, the J call TRBJ1-2, with D uncertain. Germline CDR1 is SEHNR and CDR2 is FQNEAQ (reference sequence). This CDR3 region has 11 residues. V was cut by 5 bases and J by 8 bases, with 9 bases left in between. CDR3 amino acids: CASSPGEGYTF. CDR3 DNA sequence: TGTGCCAGCAGCCCTGGGGAAGGCTACACCTTC.

The sample holds many counts of this clonotype. V gene TRBV9 combines with J gene TRBJ1-2, with D unresolved. Trimming cost V 0 bases and J 0 bases, with 6 bases left between them. Germline values: CDR1 SGDLS, CDR2 YYNGEE. This CDR3 has 14 amino acids. The CDR3 loop reads CASSVDPSNYGYTF. For the CDR3, the DNA is TGTGCCAGCAGCGTAGACCCGTCTAACTATGGCTACACCTTC.

This clonotype came up many times. The chain recombines TRBV7-9 with TRBJ2-7; no clear D gene. In germline, CDR1 is SEHNR, CDR2 FQNEAQ (reference sequence). V lost 4 bases and J lost 3, with 10 bases in between. This CDR3 spans 13 amino acids. CDR3 amino acids: CASSSVHNYEQYF. The CDR3 DNA is TGTGCCAGCAGCTCGGTGCATAACTACGAGCAGTACTTC.

The chain uses TRBV24-1 and TRBJ2-2; maybe TRBD1 (7 bases). Trimming pared 0 bases from V and 4 bases from J, leaving 11 bases between. The germline V gene encodes CDR1 KGHDR and CDR2 SFDVKD. The CDR3 totals 16 residues. The CDR3 reads CATSDLRQGGTGELFF. CDR3 DNA sequence: TGTGCCACCAGTGATTTGCGACAGGGAGGCACCGGGGAGCTGTTTTTT.

This clonotype was seen at least ten times. This sequence joins TRBV5-1 and TRBJ1-1; D might be TRBD1 (6 bases). The CDR3 runs to 14 residues. CDR1 and CDR2 (germline): SGHRS, YFSETQ. The V and J ends lost 0 bases and 3 bases respectively, with 9 bases between them. The CDR3 reads CASSLDRVYTEAFF. The CDR3 DNA reads as TGCGCCAGCAGCTTGGACAGGGTGTACACTGAAGCTTTCTTT. Full variable domain (rest looked up from reference TRBV5-1 and TRBJ1-1): KAGVTQTPRYLIKTRGQQVTLSCSPISGHRSVSWYQQTPGQGLQFLFEYFSETQRNKGNFPGRFSGRQFSNSRSEMNVSTLELGDSALYLCASSLDRVYTEAFFGQGTRLTVV.

This rearrangement joins TRBV15 to TRBJ1-4; tentative D call: TRBD1 (5 bases). The CDR3 consists of 13 residues. The germline CDR1 and CDR2 sequences are LNHNV and YYDKDF (reference sequence). Trimming pared 6 bases from V and 7 bases from J, leaving 12 bases between. The CDR3 nucleotides read TGTGCCACCAGTAGGGGACTAGGTGAAAAACTGTTTTTT. It is translated as CATSRGLGEKLFF.

Worth noting for this clonotype: This may come from a read error, since a much larger clone is one base off. The J gene is TRBJ2-1, the V gene TRBV7-2; tentative D call: TRBD2 (6 bases). This CDR3 region has 15 residues. CDR1 and CDR2 from the germline V gene are SGHTA and FQGNSA. CDR3 loop: CASSPFGGSQNERFF. CDR3 in DNA: TGTGCCAGCAGCCCATTTGGGGGGAGTCAGAATGAGCGGTTCTTC.

The chain employs TRBV20-1 and TRBJ2-1; 8 bases are shared with TRBD2. Germline V gene sequence: CDR1 DFQATT, CDR2 SNEGSKA (reference sequence). The V segment lost 7 bases and the J segment 7 bases; nucleotides outside the gene matches: 9. The CDR3 loop spans 13 amino acids. The CDR3 region has the DNA TGCAGTGTGCAGCCGGGACTAGAGAATGAGCAGTTCTTC. This gives the protein CSVQPGLENEQFF.